The 19 T cell receptor beta chains listed next were all sequenced from one sample in a study of blood T cell repertoires in COVID-19 (dated by TCRdb to the early 2020s). Libraries were made using the immunoSEQ multiplex PCR assay. TCRdb took over this immuneACCESS table, retaining in-frame rearrangements with V and J assigned. Such tables are incomplete; in checked studies, under half of the missing clones stem from an unresolved V gene, and the remainder is unexplained. Present in this sample are around 140,000 clones, about 85% of which were seen just once. The biggest ten clones account for approximately 4% of the sample. Material for sequencing was PBMCs or T cells enriched from blood (not recorded which). The origin of the receptors is a middle-aged woman who had been exposed to COVID-19.

CDR3 sequence reads: CASSQDFSGNTDTQYF. In DNA, the CDR3 is TGCGCCAGCAGCCAAGATTTTTCCGGGAACACAGATACGCAGTATTTT. The chain joins TRBV4-3 to TRBJ2-3, with a possible D match to TRBD2 (5 bases). This CDR3 region has 16 residues. CDR1 and CDR2 from the germline V gene are LGHNA and YSLEER. Trimming left V 0 bases short and J 2 bases short, with 12 bases between.

The V and J genes are TRBV7-6 and TRBJ1-1, with 11 bases identical to TRBD1. J lost 0 bases, V lost 5 bases, and 14 bases had no gene match. Germline V gene data show CDR1 as SGHVS and CDR2 as FNYEAQ. This CDR3 is built from 19 residues. This CDR3 is CASSHLDRTGGSLNTEAFF. As DNA, the CDR3 is TGTGCCAGCAGCCACTTGGACCGGACAGGGGGCTCTCTGAACACTGAAGCTTTCTTT.

This clone was counted a few times. The V and J genes are TRBV2 and TRBJ1-5; 12 nucleotides align to TRBD1. CDR3 length: 14 amino acids. After removal of 6 bases from V and 6 bases from J, the junction contained 3 bases not matched to a gene. Per the germline V gene, CDR1 is SNHLY and CDR2 is FYNNEI. CDR3 loop: CASSGTGGTQPQHF. The CDR3 DNA is TGTGCCAGCAGCGGGACAGGGGGCACTCAGCCCCAGCATTTT.

The chain joins TRBV2 to TRBJ1-5; D call uncertain. This CDR3 has 15 residues. The V end was cut by 4 bases, the J end by 4 bases, with 14 bases between. Germline V lookup: CDR1 SNHLY, CDR2 FYNNEI. CDR3 sequence: CASSGARRTNQPQHF. CDR3 sequence (DNA): TGTGCCAGCAGTGGCGCTAGGCGTACAAATCAGCCCCAGCATTTT.

The chain employs TRBV28 and TRBJ1-1; no clear D gene. The CDR3 extends over 13 amino acids. The V gene's germline CDR1 is MDHEN and CDR2 SYDVKM. V was clipped by 3 bases and J by 8 bases, with 13 bases between them. The CDR3 is CASSFGMRREAFF. In DNA form, the CDR3 reads TGTGCCAGCAGTTTTGGTATGAGAAGAGAAGCTTTCTTT.

V gene TRBV4-1 combines with J gene TRBJ2-5; 7 bases match TRBD1. Germline V gene data show CDR1 as MGHRA and CDR2 as YSYEKL. Trimming took 4 bases from V and 2 from J; bases not matched to a gene: 10. The length of the CDR3 is 16 residues. The CDR3 nucleotides are TGCGCCAGCAGCCGGACCTTCCCGGGACAGCAAGAGACCCAGTACTTC. Translated: CASSRTFPGQQETQYF.

The V and J genes are TRBV6-1 and TRBJ1-6, with a tentative D call TRBD1 (5 bases). The V gene's germline CDR1 is MNHNS and CDR2 SASEGT. The CDR3 runs to 15 residues. V was pared by 2 bases and J by 10 bases, with 15 bases between. The CDR3, as DNA: TGTGCCAGCAGTGAAAGGGAGGCAGGGCGCTCACCCCTCCACTTT. Its protein is CASSEREAGRSPLHF.

The chain uses TRBV5-5 and TRBJ2-7; tentatively, D is TRBD1 (6 bases). The CDR3 runs to 15 residues. Germline V CDR1 and CDR2: SGHKS, YYEKEE (reference sequence). Trimming removed 4 bases at V and 0 bases at J, with 14 bases between. In nucleotides, the CDR3 is TGTGCCAGCAGCCAAGACAGGTTGGGCTCCTACGAGCAGTACTTC. Protein sequence: CASSQDRLGSYEQYF.

A note on this clone: Distinct nucleotide sequences in the sample also encode this CDR3. The CDR3 nucleotides are TGTGCCAGCAGTTCGAGTCAGCCCCAGCATTTT. As protein: CASSSSQPQHF. The chain recombines TRBV12-3 or TRBV12-4 with TRBJ1-5; D unclear. The CDR3 covers 11 residues. V was clipped by 4 bases and J by 6 bases, with 4 bases between them.

The CDR3, as DNA: TGCGCCAGCAGCTTGGTTGTGGAGGGGACTGAAGCTTTCTTT. It yields the protein CASSLVVEGTEAFF. The chain carries TRBV5-1 and TRBJ1-1, with a possible D match to TRBD1 (5 bases). V dropped 0 bases and J dropped 5 bases, with 11 bases sitting between them. This CDR3 region has 14 residues. The germline gives CDR1 SGHRS, CDR2 YFSETQ.

The rearrangement links TRBV19 to TRBJ2-7; 7 nucleotides line up with TRBD2. V was clipped by 5 bases and J by 4 bases; unmatched bases: 2. The CDR3 consists of 12 residues. Germline V CDR1 and CDR2: LNHDA, SQIVND (reference sequence). CDR3: CASSPGGYEQYF. The CDR3 DNA is TGTGCCAGTAGTCCGGGGGGATACGAGCAGTACTTC.

This rearrangement joins TRBV29-1 to TRBJ2-1; the D is unclear. Germline-derived CDR1 and CDR2 are SQVTM and ANQGSEA. V lost 7 bases and J lost 6, with 10 bases in between. CDR3 length: 11 amino acids. In DNA, the CDR3 is TGCAGCGCGTCACTCCGCAATGAGCAGTTCTTC. This codes for CSASLRNEQFF.

V usage is TRBV5-6 and J usage is TRBJ1-3, with D unclear. Germline V gene sequence: CDR1 SGHDT, CDR2 YYEEEE. V gave up 0 bases and J gave up 0 bases, with 10 bases separating them. This CDR3 is 16 amino acids long. CDR3 DNA: TGTGCCAGCAGCTTGGTGGCGGGGAACTCTGGAAACACCATATATTTT. Translating gives CASSLVAGNSGNTIYF.

J is TRBJ2-6 and V is TRBV19, with D perhaps matching TRBD2 (6 bases). Trimming stripped 7 bases from V and 1 base from J, with 14 bases between. This CDR3 comprises 16 residues. The germline V gene has CDR1 LNHDA and CDR2 SQIVND (reference sequence). The CDR3 bases are TGTGCCAGTAACTCCATCGGGGGTTCTGGGGCCAACGTCCTGACTTTC. This sequence encodes CASNSIGGSGANVLTF.

This rearrangement joins TRBV15 to TRBJ1-1; TRBD1 matches at 8 bases. The germline V gene encodes CDR1 LNHNV and CDR2 YYDKDF (reference sequence). Trimming at V came to 0 bases and at J to 11 bases, leaving 8 bases not matched to a gene. CDR3 length: 14 residues. The CDR3 DNA is TGTGCCACCAGCAGAGATATCGGACAGGGAATGGCTTTCTTT. It codes for CATSRDIGQGMAFF.

V and J are TRBV4-3 and TRBJ2-6; no clear D gene. V gave up 0 bases and J gave up 2 bases, with 8 bases separating them. CDR1 and CDR2 from the germline V gene are LGHNA and YSLEER. This CDR3 has 16 residues. CDR3 in DNA: TGCGCCAGCAGCCAAGAAACATGGCCTGGGGCCAACGTCCTGACTTTC. Translating it yields CASSQETWPGANVLTF.

This chain connects TRBV5-1 to TRBJ2-3; TRBD1 matches 7 bases. The CDR3 consists of 15 residues. The V segment lost 2 bases and the J segment 0 bases; nucleotides outside the gene matches: 3. CDR1 and CDR2 from the germline V gene are SGHRS and YFSETQ. In DNA, the CDR3 is TGCGCCAGCAGCTTAGGACAGGTTAGCACAGATACGCAGTATTTT. It specifies CASSLGQVSTDTQYF.

This chain joins TRBV12-1 and TRBJ1-1; no DNA check was done on the table's D call, TRBD1. TRBV12-1 is deemed a pseudogene. The CDR3 consists of 14 residues. DNA for the CDR3: TGTGCCAGCAGCTCGGACACCGGCAACACTGAAGCTTTCTTT. Its protein product is CASSSDTGNTEAFF.

The chain carries TRBV9 and TRBJ2-2, with TRBD2 matching 7 bases. With 1 base clipped from V and 0 bases from J, the junction kept 12 bases outside the gene matches. Germline CDR1 and CDR2: SGDLS and YYNGEE. The CDR3 is 19 residues long. The CDR3 nucleotides read TGTGCCAGCAGCGTAAAGTCCCCCGGACGGGGGGCGAACACCGGGGAGCTGTTTTTT. The encoded protein is CASSVKSPGRGANTGELFF.